This entry lists 27 T cell receptor beta chains sequenced from one sample in a study of blood T cell repertoires in COVID-19. Profiled with immunoSEQ multiplex PCR; TCRdb holds only in-frame clones, not every one. The sample shows under 200,000 clones, around four fifths of them seen only once. The sequenced material came from peripheral blood. Every receptor here comes from a man in his sixties or seventies with acute or convalescent COVID-19.

This rearrangement joins TRBV29-1 to TRBJ1-1; 9 nucleotides align to TRBD1. Germline V gene sequence: CDR1 SQVTM, CDR2 ANQGSEA. The CDR3 is 19 amino acids. V dropped 7 bases and J dropped 1; count of bases not matched to a gene: 22. As DNA, the CDR3 is TGCAGCGCCTCCCGGGACAGGGCGGCTATAGGCAGGGGGAACACTGAAGCTTTCTTT. This sequence encodes CSASRDRAAIGRGNTEAFF.

The chain recombines TRBV12-5 with TRBJ1-5, with 12 bases matching TRBD1. Germline CDR1 is LGHNT and CDR2 is FRNRAP. The CDR3 runs 16 residues. V lost 1 base, J lost 5 bases, and 3 bases stayed unmatched. This CDR3 is CASGLGDRGRDQPQHF. Here the CDR3 DNA reads TGTGCTAGTGGTTTGGGGGACAGGGGGCGGGATCAGCCCCAGCATTTT.

The chain is built from TRBV4-1 and TRBJ2-5, with D tentatively TRBD1 (6 bases). V lost 1 base and J lost 1, with 7 bases in between. This CDR3 region has 14 residues. Looked up from germline, CDR1 is MGHRA and CDR2 is YSYEKL. The CDR3 DNA reads TGCGCCAGCAGCCAAGGGGGGCTCCAAGAGACCCAGTACTTC. Translating it yields CASSQGGLQETQYF.

This chain joins TRBV6-2 or TRBV6-3 and TRBJ2-4, with a tentative D call TRBD1 (6 bases). There are 18 residues in the CDR3. Germline values: CDR1 MNHEY, CDR2 SVGEGT. With 0 bases removed from V and 5 bases from J, the gap between germline ends came to 20 bases. The CDR3 is CASSYSTRDTLRENIQYF. The CDR3 coding sequence is TGTGCCAGCAGTTACTCGACACGGGACACCTTGAGGGAAAACATTCAGTACTTC.

The chain couples TRBV5-1 to TRBJ2-7, with D perhaps matching TRBD1 (6 bases). This CDR3 has 12 residues. CDR1 and CDR2 from the germline V gene are SGHRS and YFSETQ. V was shortened by 7 bases and J by 5 bases, with 13 bases between the two germline ends. The CDR3 loop is CASSQGGNEQYF. The CDR3 nucleotides read TGCGCCAGCTCCCAAGGGGGAAACGAGCAGTACTTC.

CDR3 bases: TGTGCCTGGAGTGTCTCAGGGTATGGCTACACCTTC. It yields the protein CAWSVSGYGYTF. The genes are TRBV30 and TRBJ1-2, with D tentatively TRBD1 (5 bases). The V end was cut by 0 bases, the J end by 5 bases, with 7 bases between. The CDR3 is 12 residues long. Germline-derived CDR1 and CDR2 are GTSNPN and SVGIG (reference sequence).

The chain combines TRBV4-1 with TRBJ1-6, with TRBD1 as a possible D gene (5 bases). This CDR3 is built from 17 residues. V lost 1 base and J 9 bases, leaving 19 bases between the germline ends. The germline CDR1 and CDR2 sequences are MGHRA and YSYEKL. This CDR3 is CASSQGGEGSLSSPLHF. For the CDR3, the DNA is TGCGCCAGCAGCCAAGGAGGGGAGGGGAGTTTGAGTTCACCCCTCCACTTT.

This clone has only one observation. This chain uses TRBV12-3 or TRBV12-4 with TRBJ1-1, with D perhaps TRBD1 (5 bases). Between the trimmed V and J ends, which lost 6 bases and 4 bases, there was a span of 12 bases. The CDR3 covers 13 residues. The CDR3 DNA sequence: TGTGCCAGCAGGCAACTGGGGGGCACTGAAGCTTTCTTT. This codes for CASRQLGGTEAFF.

This chain connects TRBV7-9 to TRBJ1-2; 10 bases fit TRBD1. This CDR3 contains 16 residues. With V trimmed by 3 bases and J by 3 bases, 7 bases remained unmatched. Per germline, CDR1 SEHNR and CDR2 FQNEAQ (reference sequence). The CDR3 here is CASSFTTGTGDYGYTF. CDR3 sequence (DNA): TGTGCCAGCAGCTTTACGACCGGGACAGGGGACTATGGCTACACCTTC.

The chain combines TRBV19 with TRBJ2-3; D perhaps matches TRBD2 (5 bases). Germline lookup yields CDR1 LNHDA and CDR2 SQIVND (reference sequence). The CDR3 runs 13 residues. Trimming shortened V by 5 bases and J by 2 bases, and 8 bases separated the two germline ends. The CDR3 nucleotides read TGTGCCAGTAGTGACCGGGACACAGATACGCAGTATTTT. It encodes CASSDRDTDTQYF.

The rearrangement uses TRBV7-8 and TRBJ1-4; D gene ambiguous. V was pared by 0 bases and J by 8 bases, with 4 bases between. The CDR3 covers 12 residues. The germline V gene encodes CDR1 SGHVS and CDR2 FQNEAQ. The CDR3 sequence is CASSLATEKLFF. The CDR3 bases are TGTGCCAGCAGCTTAGCGACAGAAAAACTGTTTTTT. The full variable domain, rest sourced from reference TRBV7-8 and TRBJ1-4, is GAGVSQSPRYKVAKRGQDVALRCDPISGHVSLFWYQQALGQGPEFLTYFQNEAQLDKSGLPSDRFFAERPEGSVSTLKIQRTQQEDSAVYLCASSLATEKLFFGSGTQLSVL.

The CDR3 nucleotides are TGTGCTAGTGGCGGGGACAGGTACAATCAGCCCCAGCATTTT. Protein product: CASGGDRYNQPQHF. This sequence joins TRBV12-5 and TRBJ1-5; 8 bases are a match to TRBD1. Germline V gives CDR1 LGHNT, CDR2 FRNRAP. The CDR3 spans 14 residues. Unmatched junction bases numbered 4, after V lost 6 bases and J lost 3 bases.

V gene TRBV6-6 combines with J gene TRBJ1-1; no reliable D call. Trimming stripped 7 bases from V and 0 bases from J, with 15 bases between. The germline V gene has CDR1 MNHNY and CDR2 SVGAGI (reference sequence). The CDR3 spans 15 residues. For the CDR3, the DNA is TGTGCCAGCATCCTGCGGGAACATATGAACACTGAAGCTTTCTTT. It codes for CASILREHMNTEAFF.

Only a few counts were recorded for this clone. The chain joins TRBV5-6 to TRBJ1-1; 10 bases match TRBD1. The V segment lost 5 bases and the J segment 2 bases; nucleotides outside the gene matches: 6. The CDR3 loop spans 15 amino acids. In germline, CDR1 is SGHDT, CDR2 YYEEEE. DNA for the CDR3: TGTGCCAGCAGTTCGACAGGGGGCTCCAACACTGAAGCTTTCTTT. As protein: CASSSTGGSNTEAFF.

As to this clone: Other DNA sequences in this sample translate to the same CDR3. The J gene is TRBJ1-1, the V gene TRBV11-2; perhaps TRBD1 as D (6 bases). The V end was cut by 5 bases, the J end by 2 bases, with 9 bases between. CDR1 SGHAT and CDR2 FQNNGV come from the germline V gene. The CDR3 is 13 amino acids. This chain's CDR3 is CASSRTANTEAFF. The CDR3 DNA sequence: TGTGCCAGCAGCCGGACAGCCAACACTGAAGCTTTCTTT.

This chain uses TRBV5-1 with TRBJ2-1; 9 bases fit TRBD2. Germline CDR1 and CDR2: SGHRS and YFSETQ. The trim removed 3 bases at V and 4 bases at J, leaving 5 bases unmatched. The CDR3 is 15 residues long. The CDR3 is CASSSASGEYNEQFF. The CDR3 bases are TGCGCCAGCAGCTCCGCTAGCGGGGAGTACAATGAGCAGTTCTTC.

The CDR3, as DNA: TGCAGCGTACTTGGACAGGGGTTATATAATGGCTACACCTTC. Its translation: CSVLGQGLYNGYTF. The chain is built from TRBV29-1 and TRBJ1-2; TRBD1 matches 9 bases. Per germline, CDR1 SQVTM and CDR2 ANQGSEA. The CDR3 runs 14 residues. V shed 6 bases and J 6 bases; nucleotides not matched to a gene: 11. Variable domain in full (rest from reference TRBV29-1 and TRBJ1-2): SAVISQKPSRDICQRGTSLTIQCQVDSQVTMMFWYRQQPGQSLTLIATANQGSEATYESGFVIDKFPISRPNLTFSTLTVSNMSPEDSSIYLCSVLGQGLYNGYTFGSGTRLTVV.

The CDR3 region is CASSLGTPNYGYTF. The CDR3 DNA sequence: TGTGCCAGCAGCTTAGGGACACCGAACTATGGCTACACCTTC. The gene calls are TRBV2 and TRBJ1-2, with D maybe TRBD1 (6 bases). Germline CDR1 SNHLY, CDR2 FYNNEI. Trimming took 6 bases from V and 2 from J, leaving 13 bases between them. The CDR3 runs to 14 residues.

In this sample, this clone turned up once. The chain's CDR3 is CASSFQVTNTEAFF. Here the CDR3 DNA reads TGTGCCAGCAGTTTCCAGGTGACGAACACTGAAGCTTTCTTT. The V call is TRBV28, the J call TRBJ1-1; no clear D. This CDR3 has 14 residues. The germline V and J ends were trimmed by 3 bases and 1 base, with 9 bases remaining between them. Germline-derived CDR1 and CDR2 are MDHEN and SYDVKM. The variable domain in full, completed from reference TRBV28 and TRBJ1-1, reads DVKVTQSSRYLVKRTGEKVFLECVQDMDHENMFWYRQDPGLGLRLIYFSYDVKMKEKGDIPEGYSVSREKKERFSLILESASTNQTSMYLCASSFQVTNTEAFFGQGTRLTVV.

The gene calls are TRBV6-5 and TRBJ1-1; D is possibly TRBD1 (5 bases). Germline-derived CDR1 and CDR2 are MNHEY and SVGAGI. The CDR3 is 14 residues long. Trimming shortened V by 5 bases and J by 5 bases, and 15 bases separated the two germline ends. For the CDR3, the DNA is TGTGCCAGCAGTCTGGAGGGGTTAGGAACTGAAGCTTTCTTT. Translation gives CASSLEGLGTEAFF.

The chain joins TRBV6-5 to TRBJ1-3; D is uncertain. Germline V CDR1 and CDR2: MNHEY, SVGAGI. With 0 bases removed from V and 1 base from J, the gap between germline ends came to 7 bases. The CDR3 is 15 amino acids. The CDR3 protein is CASSYSLVSGNTIYF. The DNA for the CDR3 is TGTGCCAGCAGTTACTCACTAGTTTCTGGAAACACCATATATTTT.

The chain employs TRBV7-2 and TRBJ2-3; 11 bases map to TRBD2. Germline values: CDR1 SGHTA, CDR2 FQGNSA. This CDR3 has 16 amino acids. With 3 bases clipped from V and 2 bases from J, the junction kept 4 bases outside the gene matches. As DNA, the CDR3 is TGTGCCAGCAGCTTCAGACTAGCGGGGCCCACAGATACGCAGTATTTT. Residues: CASSFRLAGPTDTQYF.

The chain joins TRBV14 to TRBJ2-1; 8 bases match TRBD2. V shed 1 base, J shed 9 bases, and the junction held 2 bases outside the gene matches. CDR1 is SGHDN and CDR2 is FVKESK in the germline V gene. There are 13 residues in the CDR3. CDR3 nucleotides: TGTGCCAGCAGCCAAGGGACTAGCAGTGAGCAGTTCTTC. This gives the protein CASSQGTSSEQFF.

The gene calls are TRBV29-1 and TRBJ1-2; D is possibly TRBD1 (6 bases). Germline V CDR1 and CDR2: SQVTM, ANQGSEA. There are 15 residues in the CDR3. The V and J ends lost 5 bases and 4 bases respectively, with 20 bases between them. The CDR3: CSVLDSTNRGYGYTF. For the CDR3, the DNA is TGCAGCGTTTTGGACAGTACCAACCGGGGCTATGGCTACACCTTC.

The gene calls are TRBV2 and TRBJ2-7; 12 bases are a match to TRBD2. The V gene end was trimmed by 4 bases and the J gene end by 7 bases; junction bases not matched to a gene: 26. CDR1 is SNHLY and CDR2 is FYNNEI in the germline V gene. This CDR3 is built from 21 residues. CDR3 region: CASSAHTQPGLAGSTEQEQYF. The CDR3 DNA follows: TGTGCCAGCAGTGCTCATACCCAGCCAGGACTAGCGGGGTCCACTGAGCAGGAGCAGTACTTC.

J is TRBJ2-3 and V is TRBV7-6, with TRBD2 identical over 13 bases. CDR1 is SGHVS and CDR2 is FNYEAQ in the germline V gene. This CDR3 has 16 residues. V lost 5 bases to trimming and J lost 3 bases; unmatched junction nucleotides: 5. CDR3 in amino acids: CASSPTSGRMTDTQYF. DNA of the CDR3: TGTGCCAGCAGCCCGACTAGCGGGAGGATGACAGATACGCAGTATTTT. Full variable domain (outside the CDR3, taken from reference TRBV7-6 and TRBJ2-3): GAGVSQSPRYKVTKRGQDVALRCDPISGHVSLYWYRQALGQGPEFLTYFNYEAQQDKSGLPNDRFSAERPEGSISTLTIQRTEQRDSAMYRCASSPTSGRMTDTQYFGPGTRLTVL.

The V and J genes are TRBV5-4 and TRBJ2-5; D perhaps matches TRBD1 (6 bases). This CDR3 region has 13 residues. Trimming stripped 0 bases from V and 4 bases from J, with 7 bases between. In germline, CDR1 is SGHNT, CDR2 YYREEE (reference sequence). The CDR3 region has the DNA TGTGCCAGCAGCTTGGCAGGGGCAGAGACCCAGTACTTC. Amino acids: CASSLAGAETQYF.